This T cell receptor (beta chain) emerged from a study of lymphopenia after photon versus proton radiotherapy. This CDR3 has 15 amino acids. Trimming left V 3 bases short and J 5 bases short, with 16 bases between. Germline-derived CDR1 and CDR2 are MGHRA and YSYEKL. Profiled with immunoSEQ multiplex PCR; TCRdb holds only in-frame clones, not every one. Here the sample spans 53,000 or so clones, 80% to 90% being singletons. The sequences come from peripheral blood, collected from a patient treated with photon-based radiotherapy. This TCR was recovered from a man between 50 and 59 years old with gastric cancer. This chain uses TRBV4-1 with TRBJ2-5; tentative D call: TRBD2 (6 bases). CDR3 bases: TGCGCCAGCAGCCACGAGGGAGGTCGAGGGGAGACCCAGTACTTC. Translation gives CASSHEGGRGETQYF.